Following are 9 T cell receptor beta chains from one sample sequenced in a study of T-cell reconstitution after alpha-beta-depleted transplantation in children. Unique molecular identifiers were incorporated when the TCRbeta library was constructed. TCRdb recomputed calls from the PCR reads with MiXCR, one row per CDR3 protein. This table holds almost 600,000 distinct CDR3 sequences, about a quarter found once. Sequencing used PBMCs, obtained before TCRalphabeta/CD19-depleted stem cell transplant. The receptors originated from a boy younger than two with Wiskott-Aldrich syndrome, due to receive a stem cell transplant.

V usage is TRBV20-1 and J usage is TRBJ1-1; D is undetermined. V dropped 0 bases and J dropped 4 bases, with 24 bases sitting between them. This CDR3 comprises 18 residues. Germline V gene lookup returns CDR1 DFQATT and CDR2 SNEGSKA (reference sequence). CDR3 sequence: CSARDRRSPGLYPTEAFF. The CDR3 DNA sequence: TGCAGTGCTAGAGATCGGCGTTCTCCGGGTTTGTACCCCACTGAAGCTTTCTTT.

This clonotype was detected a few times. The rearrangement uses TRBV11-2 and TRBJ2-1; D gene ambiguous. V gave up 0 bases and J gave up 2 bases, with 11 bases separating them. Germline V CDR1 and CDR2: SGHAT, FQNNGV. CDR3 length: 16 amino acids. For the CDR3, the DNA is TGTGCCAGCAGCTTAGATCTTTTAGAACCCTACAATGAGCAGTTCTTC. Translated: CASSLDLLEPYNEQFF.

The CDR3 DNA reads as TGTGCCAGCAGTTTCGAGGGGGCGAACACTGAAGCTTTCTTT. Translated: CASSFEGANTEAFF. The chain combines TRBV12-3 or TRBV12-4 with TRBJ1-1; 7 bases are a match to TRBD1. J gave up 1 base and V 3 bases, and 2 bases lay outside the gene matches. The CDR3 totals 14 residues.

This clonotype was found a few times. The chain links TRBV4-1 to TRBJ2-7; weak D call: TRBD1 (5 bases). CDR3 length: 15 residues. V lost 4 bases, J lost 2 bases, and 15 bases lay in between. CDR1 and CDR2 from the germline V gene are MGHRA and YSYEKL. The CDR3: CASSLDHQGTYEQYF. The CDR3, as DNA: TGCGCCAGCAGCCTCGATCATCAGGGAACCTACGAGCAGTACTTC.

The rearrangement uses TRBV12-3 or TRBV12-4 and TRBJ2-1; TRBD2 aligns across 7 bases. V dropped 3 bases and J dropped 2; count of bases not matched to a gene: 4. The CDR3 is made up of 15 amino acids. The CDR3 here is CASSFGRSTYNEQFF. Here the CDR3 DNA reads TGTGCCAGCAGTTTCGGGAGGTCGACCTACAATGAGCAGTTCTTC.

V and J are TRBV6-5 and TRBJ2-5; TRBD2 agrees at 13 bases. This CDR3 comprises 17 residues. V shed 0 bases, J shed 2 bases, and the junction held 3 bases outside the gene matches. The germline CDR1 and CDR2 sequences are MNHEY and SVGAGI. The CDR3, as DNA: TGTGCCAGCAGTTACTCGGGACTAGCGGGAAGACAAGAGACCCAGTACTTC. Protein product: CASSYSGLAGRQETQYF.

This clonotype was found a few times. One end of the junction is discordant with germline, which a read error may explain. The genes are TRBV5-1 and TRBJ1-5; no reliable D call. The CDR3 totals 13 residues. In germline, CDR1 is SGHRS, CDR2 YFSETQ. The CDR3 protein is CASSPEGNQPQHF. The CDR3 region has the DNA TGTGCCAGCTCACCAGAAGGAAATCAGCCCCAGCATTTT.

This clonotype was picked up a small number of times. This chain links TRBV27 with TRBJ2-1, with TRBD1 as a possible D gene (6 bases). Germline-derived CDR1 and CDR2 are MNHEY and SMNVEV (reference sequence). CDR3 length equals 13 residues. Trimming took off 4 bases at V and 6 bases at J, with 10 bases between the two ends. As DNA, the CDR3 is TGTGCCAGCAGTTACAGGGTCCCCAATGAGCAGTTCTTC. This gives the protein CASSYRVPNEQFF.

CDR3 residues: CASSVAPGAPGYEQYF. Written as DNA, the CDR3 is TGTGCCAGCAGCGTAGCTCCAGGGGCGCCGGGATACGAGCAGTACTTC. V gene TRBV9 combines with J gene TRBJ2-7, with D possibly being TRBD1 (6 bases). Germline V gene lookup returns CDR1 SGDLS and CDR2 YYNGEE. V lost 0 bases to trimming and J lost 4 bases, with 17 bases between them. The CDR3 covers 16 residues.